The 13 T cell receptor beta chains below all came from one sample that was sequenced in a study of identical twins. TCRdb redid the calling of the 5' RACE reads with MiXCR, one entry per CDR3 protein. The sample includes some 730,000 distinct CDR3 sequences, around a sixth of them seen just once. These data are also associated with another study on T cells expressing NK-cell markers.

Source material: PBMCs. All receptors derive from a woman aged 18-30 years in good health.

The rearrangement uses TRBV11-2 and TRBJ2-1, with D hard to call. The germline V and J ends were trimmed by 0 bases and 4 bases, with 16 bases remaining between them. The CDR3 totals 17 residues. Germline assignment: CDR1 SGHAT and CDR2 FQNNGV. The CDR3 loop is CASSLESWQAPYNEQFF. CDR3 DNA sequence: TGTGCCAGCAGCTTAGAATCGTGGCAGGCCCCTTACAATGAGCAGTTCTTC.

The genes are TRBV10-3 and TRBJ2-1; no reliable D call. The V end lost 0 bases, the J end lost 9 bases, and 9 bases lay between the germline ends. The CDR3 extends over 13 amino acids. The germline CDR1 and CDR2 sequences are ENHRY and SYGVKD. CDR3 DNA sequence: TGTGCCATCAGTGAGTCGACGAACGGTGAGCAGTTCTTC. It translates to CAISESTNGEQFF.

The rearrangement links TRBV18 to TRBJ1-1; TRBD1 matches at 7 bases. Germline lookup yields CDR1 KGHSH and CDR2 LQKENI. CDR3 length: 15 amino acids. V lost 6 bases, J lost 2 bases, and 9 bases stayed unmatched. The CDR3 reads CASSPSTGTNTEAFF. As DNA, the CDR3 is TGTGCCAGCTCGCCGTCGACAGGGACCAACACTGAAGCTTTCTTT.

This chain connects TRBV9 to TRBJ2-1; 10 bases are shared with TRBD1. From germline, CDR1 is SGDLS and CDR2 YYNGEE. Trimming at V came to 4 bases and at J to 6 bases, leaving 4 bases not matched to a gene. The CDR3 is 14 residues long. The CDR3: CASSTWTGGNEQFF. The CDR3 DNA reads as TGTGCCAGCAGCACCTGGACAGGGGGCAATGAGCAGTTCTTC.

V usage is TRBV10-3 and J usage is TRBJ1-1; unclear D gene. The CDR3 runs to 12 residues. Trimming took off 5 bases at V and 2 bases at J, with 6 bases between the two ends. CDR1 and CDR2 from the germline V gene are ENHRY and SYGVKD. The CDR3 reads CAISSPNTEAFF. The CDR3 bases are TGTGCCATCAGTTCGCCTAACACTGAAGCTTTCTTT.

In regard to this clonotype: This may arise from a read error, as a much more abundant clone is one base away. The V call is TRBV20-1, the J call TRBJ2-3; 7 positions agree with TRBD1. The CDR3 loop spans 15 amino acids. Germline-derived CDR1 and CDR2 are DFQATT and SNEGSKA (reference sequence). The ends lost 0 bases at V and 0 bases at J; junction bases unmatched: 3. In DNA form, the CDR3 reads TGCAGTGCTAGAGATCACAGGGGTAGCACAGATACGCAGTATTTT. It codes for CSARDHRGSTDTQYF.

The chain carries TRBV5-1 and TRBJ2-6; 9 positions match TRBD2. The CDR3 is 17 amino acids. V was pared by 4 bases and J by 4 bases, with 9 bases of the junction left unmatched. Germline V gives CDR1 SGHRS, CDR2 YFSETQ. CDR3: CASSDPRGGDGANVLTF. The CDR3 bases are TGCGCCAGCAGCGACCCGCGGGGGGGCGACGGGGCCAACGTCCTGACTTTC.

The CDR3 here is CASSYSGGGGLSYNEQFF. DNA of the CDR3: TGTGCCAGCAGTTACAGCGGCGGGGGGGGCTTGTCCTACAATGAGCAGTTCTTC. This chain joins TRBV6-5 and TRBJ2-1; 9 positions agree with TRBD2. V shed 2 bases, J shed 1 base, and the junction held 9 bases outside the gene matches. Germline V gene data show CDR1 as MNHEY and CDR2 as SVGAGI. The CDR3 contains 18 residues.

The chain is built from TRBV20-1 and TRBJ2-5; 11 bases fit TRBD2. Germline V gene data show CDR1 as DFQATT and CDR2 as SNEGSKA (reference sequence). The CDR3 is made up of 14 amino acids. V was clipped by 8 bases and J by 2 bases; unmatched bases: 7. CDR3 sequence: CSFQTSGVQETQYF. As DNA, the CDR3 is TGCAGTTTCCAGACTAGCGGGGTTCAAGAGACCCAGTACTTC.

V gene TRBV28 combines with J gene TRBJ2-7; TRBD1 aligns across 9 bases. The ends lost 6 bases at V and 3 bases at J; junction bases unmatched: 6. The V gene's germline CDR1 is MDHEN and CDR2 SYDVKM. This CDR3 region has 14 residues. The CDR3 sequence: CASRSGQGFYEQYF. The CDR3 DNA follows: TGTGCCAGCAGGTCTGGACAGGGGTTCTACGAGCAGTACTTC. Full variable domain (outside the CDR3, taken from reference TRBV28 and TRBJ2-7): DVKVTQSSRYLVKRTGEKVFLECVQDMDHENMFWYRQDPGLGLRLIYFSYDVKMKEKGDIPEGYSVSREKKERFSLILESASTNQTSMYLCASRSGQGFYEQYFGPGTRLTVT.

This clonotype has more than one count but fewer than ten. The chain joins TRBV5-1 to TRBJ1-5; possibly TRBD1 for D (5 bases). The CDR3 has 14 residues. V lost 4 bases to trimming and J lost 5 bases, with 13 bases between them. Looked up from germline, CDR1 is SGHRS and CDR2 is YFSETQ. The CDR3 nucleotides are TGCGCCAGCAGCCAACAGGTGGGGGATCAGCCCCAGCATTTT. It is translated as CASSQQVGDQPQHF.

This clonotype showed up just once. The V gene is TRBV12-3 or TRBV12-4, the J gene TRBJ2-1, with 11 bases aligning to TRBD2. V lost 2 bases to trimming and J lost 10 bases; unmatched junction nucleotides: 7. CDR3 length: 15 residues. CDR3 region: CASSLSSGRVREQFF. DNA for the CDR3: TGTGCCAGCAGTTTAAGTAGCGGGAGGGTCCGGGAGCAGTTCTTC.

This clonotype has a handful of counts. The chain links TRBV7-2 to TRBJ2-7, with 7 positions matching TRBD2. V dropped 3 bases and J dropped 7; count of bases not matched to a gene: 6. This CDR3 comprises 13 residues. Germline-derived CDR1 and CDR2 are SGHTA and FQGNSA. The CDR3, as DNA: TGTGCCAGCAGCTTGCGGGAGCTCAGGGAGCAGTACTTC. This sequence encodes CASSLRELREQYF.